This TCR beta chain was obtained from a study of prognosis after radiotherapy for stage I lung cancer. About the study: Several patients had oligometastatic NSCLC after their primary tumor was surgically resected, and about 15 patients had newly diagnosed primary stage I lung tumors. The tumor was squamous cell carcinoma for over five patients; for twelve, it was adenocarcinoma. Therapy that ran concurrently with stereotactic body radiotherapy was given to no patient.

Starting from genomic DNA, TCR beta CDR3 was amplified through two-round multiplex PCR. Primers were specific to each TRBV and TRBJ gene in first-round PCR. TCRdb reanalysed the multiplex PCR reads using MiXCR and keeps one entry per CDR3 protein. The sample consists of 14,000 or so distinct CDR3 sequences, around 33% of them appearing once. This clonotype was counted at least ten times. Germline V gene sequence: CDR1 SGHAT, CDR2 FQNNGV. J lost 5 bases, V lost 2 bases, and 5 bases had no gene match. The CDR3 has 15 residues. This chain uses TRBV11-2 with TRBJ2-7, with 11 bases fitting TRBD1. The TCR sequence derives from a donor aged 50 or older with non-small cell lung cancer. Sequencing used PBMCs, obtained before or after stereotactic body radiation therapy (not recorded which). CDR3 protein: CASSLKGQGVNEQYF. CDR3 coding DNA: TGTGCCAGCAGCTTAAAGGGACAGGGGGTCAACGAGCAGTACTTC.